A selection of T cell receptor beta chains follows, all from one sample in a study of cytomegalovirus exposure and HLA in healthy donors. Sequencing was performed with immunoSEQ multiplex PCR; in TCRdb, only in-frame clones are kept and a portion is missing. The sample lists 150,000 to 200,000 clones, 65% to 85% occurring once. Sequencing input: PBMCs. The receptor set was obtained from a man in his forties or fifties in good health and CMV-seropositive. CDR3s include the opening cysteine and the closing phenylalanine or tryptophan. The D gene is left open where the match is weak. Clone sizes are given selectively: once, few, many, or a class where the clone is expanded.

clone_size	cdr3_length	v_call	j_call	d_call	cdr3_aa	cdr3_nt
-	14	TRBV5-1	TRBJ2-2	-	CASSVGENTGELFF	TGCGCCAGCAGCGTTGGAGAGAACACCGGGGAGCTGTTTTTT
-	14	TRBV11-2	TRBJ2-1	-	CASSLESRGNEQFF	TGTGCCAGCAGCTTAGAGTCCCGGGGGAATGAGCAGTTCTTC
-	14	TRBV19	TRBJ1-4	TRBD1	CASSPRDREEKLFF	TGTGCCAGTAGTCCCCGGGACAGGGAGGAAAAACTGTTTTTT
-	14	TRBV11-3	TRBJ1-3	-	CASSRGGVGNTIYF	TGTGCCAGCAGCCGTGGAGGGGTTGGAAACACCATATATTTT
once	15	TRBV7-9	TRBJ1-4	-	CASSFEDTTNEKLFF	TGTGCCAGCAGCTTCGAGGACACAACTAATGAAAAACTGTTTTTT
-	17	TRBV7-9	TRBJ2-6	TRBD1	CASSRTGGASGANVLTF	TGTGCCAGCAGCCGGACAGGGGGCGCATCAGGGGCCAACGTCCTGACTTTC
-	15	TRBV9	TRBJ1-1	-	CASSVGGPLNTEAFF	TGTGCCAGCAGCGTAGGGGGGCCTTTGAACACTGAAGCTTTCTTT
-	14	TRBV2	TRBJ1-4	-	CATDSDEQGGKLFF	TGTGCCACCGATAGTGACGAACAAGGGGGAAAACTGTTTTTT
-	14	TRBV9	TRBJ2-1	-	CASSVGGSGDEQFF	TGTGCCAGCAGCGTAGGGGGTAGCGGCGATGAGCAGTTCTTC
-	13	TRBV5-1	TRBJ2-7	TRBD1	CASSPPGTEKQYF	TGCGCCAGCAGCCCACCCGGGACAGAGAAGCAGTACTTC
few	13	TRBV5-6	TRBJ1-2	-	CASSFNTGRGYTF	TGTGCCAGCAGCTTTAATACAGGTAGAGGCTACACCTTC
-	15	TRBV10-3	TRBJ2-7	-	CAISDLDYFSYEQYF	TGTGCCATCAGTGACCTGGACTACTTCTCCTACGAGCAGTACTTC
-	15	TRBV19	TRBJ2-2	TRBD1	CASRIPGQKTGELFF	TGTGCCAGTAGAATCCCGGGACAGAAGACCGGGGAGCTGTTTTTT
-	14	TRBV6-5	TRBJ1-4	-	CASSYDSPNEKLFF	TGTGCCAGCAGTTATGATAGTCCCAATGAAAAACTGTTTTTT
-	14	TRBV7-9	TRBJ1-2	-	CASRPGGRGDGYTF	TGTGCCAGCAGGCCGGGAGGGAGGGGCGACGGCTACACCTTC
-	12	TRBV5-6	TRBJ1-2	-	CASTLSNYGYTF	TGTGCCAGCACATTGAGTAACTATGGCTACACCTTC
-	14	TRBV5-4	TRBJ2-3	TRBD1	CASSTDRGTDTQYF	TGTGCCAGCAGTACCGACAGGGGCACAGATACGCAGTATTTT
-	12	TRBV6-5	TRBJ1-1	-	CASFGLNTEAFF	TGTGCCAGCTTTGGACTCAATACTGAAGCTTTCTTT
-	15	TRBV29-1	TRBJ1-4	TRBD1	CSAGQITPTNEKLFF	TGCAGCGCGGGACAGATTACCCCAACTAATGAAAAACTGTTTTTT
-	13	TRBV5-1	TRBJ2-7	-	CASGRQAEYEQYF	TGCGCCAGCGGTAGACAGGCGGAGTACGAGCAGTACTTC
few	14	TRBV2	TRBJ2-7	-	CASRDTGTIYEQYF	TGTGCCAGCAGGGATACAGGGACTATATACGAGCAGTACTTC
-	15	TRBV7-9	TRBJ2-4	-	CASSSVQGAKNIQYF	TGTGCCAGCAGCTCAGTACAGGGTGCCAAAAACATTCAGTACTTC
few	12	TRBV18	TRBJ2-7	-	CASSPSDYEQYF	TGTGCCAGCTCACCATCGGACTACGAGCAGTACTTC
-	16	TRBV7-8	TRBJ1-3	-	CASSSPGGPSGNTIYF	TGTGCCAGCAGCTCCCCCGGGGGTCCCTCTGGAAACACCATATATTTT
-	17	TRBV25-1	TRBJ1-4	-	CASTHSPTGKAKEKLFF	TGTGCCAGCACCCACTCCCCGACAGGAAAGGCGAAGGAAAAACTGTTTTTT
-	15	TRBV5-1	TRBJ1-1	TRBD1	CASSSTGGAGTEAFF	TGCGCCAGCAGCTCCACAGGGGGCGCGGGGACTGAAGCTTTCTTT
-	15	TRBV7-9	TRBJ2-7	-	CASSSGLQVTGEQYF	TGTGCCAGCAGCTCGGGACTCCAAGTAACGGGCGAGCAGTACTTC
-	13	TRBV30	TRBJ1-1	-	CAWSDDRRAEAFF	TGTGCCTGGAGTGATGACCGACGGGCTGAAGCTTTCTTT
-	15	TRBV4-1	TRBJ2-4	-	CASSQGRATKNIQYF	TGCGCCAGCAGCCAAGGCAGGGCCACCAAAAACATTCAGTACTTC
-	14	TRBV29-1	TRBJ1-5	TRBD1	CSVTGTGNNQPQHF	TGCAGCGTGACCGGGACAGGGAACAATCAGCCCCAGCATTTT
-	16	TRBV11-2	TRBJ2-2	-	CASSFGSRGFSGELFF	TGTGCCAGCAGTTTTGGGTCCAGGGGATTCTCCGGGGAGCTGTTTTTT
-	15	TRBV7-3	TRBJ1-2	TRBD1	CASSSGTGGDYGYTF	TGTGCCAGCAGCTCCGGGACAGGGGGCGACTATGGCTACACCTTC
-	16	TRBV19	TRBJ2-3	-	CASSPMLGLGTDTQYF	TGTGCCAGTAGCCCCATGTTGGGGCTGGGCACAGATACGCAGTATTTT
-	15	TRBV6-5	TRBJ1-3	-	CASSLSMSSGNTIYF	TGTGCCAGCAGCCTATCTATGAGCTCTGGAAACACCATATATTTT
-	13	TRBV30	TRBJ1-5	-	CAWSLQGLQPQHF	TGTGCCTGGAGCCTTCAGGGGCTCCAGCCCCAGCATTTT
-	13	TRBV19	TRBJ2-6	-	CASREIGANVLTF	TGTGCCAGTAGGGAGATCGGGGCCAACGTCCTGACTTTC
-	14	TRBV19	TRBJ1-6	-	CASTDSSYNSPLHF	TGTGCCAGTACGGACAGCTCCTATAATTCACCCCTCCACTTT
-	16	TRBV4-3	TRBJ1-1	-	CASSQDAGEKNTEAFF	TGCGCCAGCAGCCAAGATGCAGGGGAAAAGAACACTGAAGCTTTCTTT
-	12	TRBV29-1	TRBJ2-7	-	CSVEGGRYEQYF	TGCAGCGTTGAAGGCGGCCGCTACGAGCAGTACTTC
-	14	TRBV6-5	TRBJ1-2	TRBD1	CASAGTAPPFGYTF	TGTGCCAGCGCCGGGACAGCTCCTCCGTTTGGCTACACCTTC
few	14	TRBV4-1	TRBJ1-6	-	CASSQKEENSPLHF	TGCGCCAGCAGCCAGAAAGAGGAGAATTCACCCCTCCACTTT
once	15	TRBV19	TRBJ1-1	-	CASSPVTGMNTEAFF	TGTGCCAGTAGTCCTGTGACAGGCATGAACACTGAAGCTTTCTTT
few	13	TRBV29-1	TRBJ1-1	-	CSVSSGLNTEAFF	TGCAGCGTCAGCTCAGGTTTGAACACTGAAGCTTTCTTT
-	14	TRBV19	TRBJ1-1	-	CASWEGSMNTEAFF	TGTGCCAGTTGGGAGGGAAGCATGAACACTGAAGCTTTCTTT
-	13	TRBV19	TRBJ2-7	-	CASSIGASYEQYF	TGTGCCAGTAGTATTGGGGCCTCCTACGAGCAGTACTTC
-	14	TRBV7-2	TRBJ1-2	-	CASSLRTENYGYTF	TGTGCCAGCAGCCTCAGGACAGAAAACTATGGCTACACCTTC
-	12	TRBV2	TRBJ2-1	-	CASSGTYNEQFF	TGTGCCAGCAGCGGGACCTACAATGAGCAGTTCTTC
-	16	TRBV27	TRBJ1-3	TRBD1	CVSSPYTGGGGNTIYF	TGTGTCAGCAGTCCCTATACAGGGGGAGGAGGAAACACCATATATTTT
few	14	TRBV6-6	TRBJ2-7	-	CASSSQGSSYEQYF	TGTGCCAGCAGTTCCCAGGGGAGCTCCTACGAGCAGTACTTC
few	14	TRBV30	TRBJ1-3	TRBD1	CAWRNRGPGNTIYF	TGTGCCTGGAGGAACAGGGGGCCTGGAAACACCATATATTTT
-	11	TRBV2	TRBJ2-3	-	CASSELDTQYF	TGTGCCAGCAGTGAACTAGATACGCAGTATTTT
-	18	TRBV14	TRBJ2-1	TRBD1	CASSQPMHGTETYNEQFF	TGTGCCAGCAGCCAACCCATGCACGGGACAGAAACCTACAATGAGCAGTTCTTC
-	14	TRBV10-3	TRBJ2-7	TRBD1	CAIRHRDSSYEQYF	TGTGCCATCAGGCACCGGGACAGCTCCTACGAGCAGTACTTC
-	14	TRBV18	TRBJ1-5	-	CASSREGRDQPQHF	TGTGCCAGCTCACGGGAGGGGCGGGATCAGCCCCAGCATTTT
-	14	TRBV2	TRBJ2-7	-	CASSEARQSYEQYF	TGTGCCAGCAGTGAAGCGAGACAGTCCTACGAGCAGTACTTC
-	15	TRBV5-1	TRBJ1-2	TRBD1	CASSSGQGSGYGYTF	TGCGCCAGCAGCTCCGGACAGGGATCAGGCTATGGCTACACCTTC
-	14	TRBV30	TRBJ2-1	TRBD2	CAWDVKRGGNEQFF	TGTGCCTGGGACGTGAAGCGGGGGGGCAATGAGCAGTTCTTC
-	14	TRBV2	TRBJ1-5	TRBD1	CASKPDRYNQPQHF	TGTGCCAGCAAGCCGGACAGGTACAATCAGCCCCAGCATTTT
-	15	TRBV11-2	TRBJ1-1	-	CASRPNRDLNTEAFF	TGTGCCAGCAGACCTAACAGGGACCTGAACACTGAAGCTTTCTTT
-	15	TRBV2	TRBJ2-1	TRBD2	CASSRTSGGNNEQFF	TGTGCCAGCAGTAGGACTAGCGGGGGGAACAATGAGCAGTTCTTC